This T cell receptor beta chain is from a study of T cell responses to AZD1222 COVID-19 vaccine. Study conclusions and caveats: Once two AZD1222 doses were given, Spike-specific TCR breadth and depth went up.

Using immunoSEQ multiplex PCR, the repertoire was profiled, and TCRdb retains in-frame clones only, with some absent. Among approximately 130,000 clones listed, roughly 86% were seen once. With regard to this clone: Its antigen is undetermined.

The CDR3 loop spans 18 amino acids. The germline V and J ends were trimmed by 1 base and 4 bases, with 20 bases remaining between them. Germline V gene data show CDR1 as SGHRS and CDR2 as YFSETQ. Sample: peripheral blood, taken 28 days after the second AZD1222 dose. This chain uses TRBV5-1 with TRBJ2-2, with D perhaps given as TRBD1 or TRBD2 (5 bases each). The clonotype originates from an adult who received the AZD1222 COVID-19 vaccine. CDR3: CASSLRDARGRFTGELFF. Here the CDR3 DNA reads TGCGCCAGCAGCTTGCGGGACGCCCGGGGAAGATTCACCGGGGAGCTGTTTTTT.